This section outlines one T cell receptor beta chain sequence together with its context. This clonotype appeared a single time. Its antigen remains unidentified. The sample holds no much larger clone one base away, and base qualities are not on file. A single read is weak support. This sample was taken from a study of CD8 T cells in Susac syndrome (dated by TCRdb to the late 2010s). About the full investigation: Of the Susac syndrome patients who were sequenced, roughly six had clinically active disease and eight were in clinical remission. At blood withdrawal, Susac syndrome patients were therapy-naive, treated with corticosteroids (with IVIg additionally given to some), or treated with IVIg alone. Whether CD8+ T cell activation and differentiation in Susac syndrome was antigen driven was tested using repertoire sequencing. The clonality of the CD8+ T cell repertoire was compared across approximately twelve healthy donors, some 14 Susac syndrome patients and around 16 multiple sclerosis patients. Broader findings and caveats from the paper: The number of individuals in the TCR sequencing and HLA analysis was acknowledged as relatively small. Susac syndrome CD8+ repertoires showed clonal expansion, highest in CD8+ TEMRA cells and greater in clinically active than remitting patients. Sixteen and five Susac-specific public clones were found in the total CD8+ and CD8+ TEMRA repertoires, respectively.

The germline V gene supplies CDR1 MNHEY and CDR2 SVGAGI. The cysteine opens and the phenylalanine closes a CDR3 of 13 amino acids. Only CDR3 DNA remains: 39 bases, in frame from the first base. V sheds 4 bases and J sheds 1 base, leaving 7 bases between their ends. Peripheral blood CD8+ and CD4+ T cells from healthy donors, Susac syndrome patients and multiple sclerosis patients were profiled using high-throughput TCR beta sequencing. Susac syndrome patients met recently defined diagnostic criteria for definite or probable disease. Bulk CD8+ and CD4+ T cells were purified magnetically by negative isolation, whereas CD8+ TEMRA cells were enriched by FACS. Blood was collected in EDTA tubes and processed within 24 hours, with PBMCs isolated through density gradient centrifugation. PBMCs intended for TCR sequencing were cryopreserved in liquid nitrogen and thawed later in a water bath at 37 degrees C. A purity of at least 90% was achieved for sorted or isolated CD4+, CD8+ and CD8+ TEMRA cells.

RNA was extracted using the RNeasy kit, and roughly 0.5 to 1 microgram was reverse transcribed with random hexamers. The immunoSEQ multiplex PCR assay, covering 54 Vbeta and 13 Jbeta segments, was used to amplify TCR beta CDR3 regions. PCR amplification bias was corrected using a synthetic template baseline for primer optimization and computational correction. In the paper's pipeline: Reads were annotated to V, D and J genes according to IMGT and were analyzed with immunoSEQ Analyzer, with only productive sequences retained. Clonality was calculated as one minus the Shannon entropy normalized by log2 of the number of productive unique sequences. For each patient and control, public and private clones were evaluated among the 100 most prevalent clones. A clone was defined as Susac-specific if it was absent from the healthy and MS cohorts, from about 1,100 published viral clones and from other ImmuneACCESS disease sequences. TCRdb reworked the public reads: Q25 trimming with fastp, MiXCR clone assembly, productive beta chains retained. Identical CDR3 protein sequences are pooled into one entry, listed with their most common genes and DNA. TCRdb, not the authors, supplied the V and J calls. This sample lists 75,000 to 95,000 distinct CDR3 sequences; roughly 94% were detected once. The ten largest make up more than 0.45% of the sample.

The TCR was taken from a human donor with Susac syndrome. Sequences were obtained from CD8+ T cells from PBMCs. The V and J genes are TRBV6-5 and TRBJ1-2; the D gene remains uncertain. The DNA sequence is TGTGCCAGCAGTTTCGCAGATAACTATGGCTACACCTTC. Its protein is CASSFADNYGYTF.